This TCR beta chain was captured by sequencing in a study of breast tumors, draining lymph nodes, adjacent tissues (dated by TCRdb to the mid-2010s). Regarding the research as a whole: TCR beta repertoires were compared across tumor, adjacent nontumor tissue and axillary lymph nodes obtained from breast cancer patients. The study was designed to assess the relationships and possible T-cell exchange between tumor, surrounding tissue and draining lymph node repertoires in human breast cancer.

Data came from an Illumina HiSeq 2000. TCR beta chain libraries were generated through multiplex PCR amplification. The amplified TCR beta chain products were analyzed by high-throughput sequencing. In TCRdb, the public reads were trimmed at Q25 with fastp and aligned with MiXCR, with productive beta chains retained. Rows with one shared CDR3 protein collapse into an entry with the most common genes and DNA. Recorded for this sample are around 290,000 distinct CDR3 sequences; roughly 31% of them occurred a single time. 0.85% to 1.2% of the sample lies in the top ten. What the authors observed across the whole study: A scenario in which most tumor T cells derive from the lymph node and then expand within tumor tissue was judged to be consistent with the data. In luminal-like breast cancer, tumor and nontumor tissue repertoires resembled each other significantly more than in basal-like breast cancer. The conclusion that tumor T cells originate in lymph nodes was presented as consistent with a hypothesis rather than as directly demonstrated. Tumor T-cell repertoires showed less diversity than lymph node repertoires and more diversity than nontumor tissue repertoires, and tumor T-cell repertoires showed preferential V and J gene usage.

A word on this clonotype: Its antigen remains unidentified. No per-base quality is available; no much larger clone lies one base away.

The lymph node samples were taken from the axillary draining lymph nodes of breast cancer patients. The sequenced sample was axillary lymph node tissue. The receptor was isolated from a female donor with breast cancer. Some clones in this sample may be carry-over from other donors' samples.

The CDR3 protein: CAWSRGPYEQYF. The nucleotide sequence reads TGTGCCTGGAGTCGAGGACCCTACGAGCAGTACTTC. In this chain, TRBV30 is recombined with TRBJ2-7, with the D gene call left open. From the germline V gene (reference sequence), CDR1 is GTSNPN and CDR2 is SVGIG. The CDR3 contains 12 residues, cysteine and phenylalanine counted. The read is trimmed to its CDR3 DNA, 36 bases read in frame from base 1. V drops 2 bases and J drops 2 bases, leaving 7 bases in between.